This T cell receptor beta chain is drawn from a study of OX40 agonist ivuxolimab in advanced cancers. As for the study in general: Of the participants, over 30% had some prior anti-PD-1, anti-PD-L1 or anti-CTLA-4 therapy, which was allowed. Study findings and constraints: CD8+ T cells (on average) carried more expanded clones than CD4+ T cells.

With autoimmune disease history or systemic immunosuppression, patients were excluded. Method: immunoSEQ multiplex PCR; TCRdb's copy keeps in-frame clones and lacks some. The sample records approximately 78,000 clones, more than 70% being singletons. In the case of this clone: Antigen specificity is unknown. Relative to the germline gene, one junction end is altered; a read error may explain this.

The germline CDR1 and CDR2 sequences are MDHEN and SYDVKM. This CDR3 region has 14 residues. J is TRBJ2-5 and V is TRBV28; D possibly matches TRBD1 or TRBD2 (5 bases each). This receptor was obtained from an adult with an advanced solid tumor such as melanoma, head and neck, liver or kidney cancer. The input for sequencing was CD4+ or CD8+ T cells sorted from blood, taken in a trial of the OX40 agonist ivuxolimab. This chain's CDR3 is CASRPGPTPEAQYF. The CDR3 nucleotides read TGTGCCAGCAGACCGGGACCCACACCAGAGGCCCAGTACTTC.